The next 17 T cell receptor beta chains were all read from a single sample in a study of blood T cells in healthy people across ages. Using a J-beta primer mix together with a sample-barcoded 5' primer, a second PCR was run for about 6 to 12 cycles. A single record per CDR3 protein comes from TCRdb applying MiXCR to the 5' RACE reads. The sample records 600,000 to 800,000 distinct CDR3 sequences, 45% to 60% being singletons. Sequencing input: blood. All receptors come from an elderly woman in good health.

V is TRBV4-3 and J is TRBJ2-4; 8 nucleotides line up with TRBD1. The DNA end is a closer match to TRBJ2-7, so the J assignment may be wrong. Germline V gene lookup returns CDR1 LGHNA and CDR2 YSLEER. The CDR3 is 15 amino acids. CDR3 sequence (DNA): TGCGCCAGCAGCCACGATCAGGGGGCGGTCTACGAGCAGTACTTC. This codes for CASSHDQGAVYEQYF.

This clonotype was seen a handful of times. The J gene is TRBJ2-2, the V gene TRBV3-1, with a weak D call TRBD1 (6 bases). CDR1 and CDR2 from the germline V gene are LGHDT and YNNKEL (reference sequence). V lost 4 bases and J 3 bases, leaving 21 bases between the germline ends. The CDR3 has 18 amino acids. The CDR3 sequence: CASSPRQDGAWDTGELFF. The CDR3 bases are TGTGCCAGCAGCCCCAGACAGGATGGTGCGTGGGACACCGGGGAGCTGTTTTTT.

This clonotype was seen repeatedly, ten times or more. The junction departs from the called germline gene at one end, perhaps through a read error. The CDR3 here is CASSDSGTGDQPQHF. CDR3 nucleotides: TGTGCCAGCAGTGACTCCGGGACAGGGGATCAGCCCCAGCATTTT. The rearrangement uses TRBV6-6 and TRBJ1-5; 10 bases are shared with TRBD1. The germline V gene encodes CDR1 MNHNY and CDR2 SVGAGI (reference sequence). The CDR3 sequence is 15 residues long.

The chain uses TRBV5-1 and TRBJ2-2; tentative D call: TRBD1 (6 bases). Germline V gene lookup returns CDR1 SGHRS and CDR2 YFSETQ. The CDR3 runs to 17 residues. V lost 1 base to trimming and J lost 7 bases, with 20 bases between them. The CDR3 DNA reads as TGCGCCAGCAGCTTGTTGGCAGGGGTCTCACCCGTCGGGGAGCTGTTTTTT. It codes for CASSLLAGVSPVGELFF.

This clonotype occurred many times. CDR3: CASSSGQGAYEQYF. For the CDR3, the DNA is TGCGCCAGCAGCTCGGGACAGGGGGCGTACGAGCAGTACTTC. The chain has TRBV5-1 and TRBJ2-7; 12 positions match TRBD1. CDR1 is SGHRS, CDR2 YFSETQ, per germline. The trim removed 3 bases at V and 4 bases at J, leaving 2 bases unmatched. There are 14 residues in the CDR3. The full variable domain, with the rest looked up from reference TRBV5-1 and TRBJ2-7, is KAGVTQTPRYLIKTRGQQVTLSCSPISGHRSVSWYQQTPGQGLQFLFEYFSETQRNKGNFPGRFSGRQFSNSRSEMNVSTLELGDSALYLCASSSGQGAYEQYFGPGTRLTVT.

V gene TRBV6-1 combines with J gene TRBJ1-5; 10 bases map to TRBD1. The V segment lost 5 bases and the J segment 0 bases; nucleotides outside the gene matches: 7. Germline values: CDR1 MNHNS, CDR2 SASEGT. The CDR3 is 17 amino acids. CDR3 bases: TGTGCCAGCAGTCGCCACGGACAGGGGGATAGCAATCAGCCCCAGCATTTT. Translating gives CASSRHGQGDSNQPQHF.

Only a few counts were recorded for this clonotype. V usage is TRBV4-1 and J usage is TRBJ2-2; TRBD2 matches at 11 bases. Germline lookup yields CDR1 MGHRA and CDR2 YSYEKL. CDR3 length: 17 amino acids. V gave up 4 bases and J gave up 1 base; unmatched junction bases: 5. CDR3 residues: CASSPETSGKNTGELFF. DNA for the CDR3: TGCGCCAGCAGCCCAGAGACTAGCGGGAAGAACACCGGGGAGCTGTTTTTT.

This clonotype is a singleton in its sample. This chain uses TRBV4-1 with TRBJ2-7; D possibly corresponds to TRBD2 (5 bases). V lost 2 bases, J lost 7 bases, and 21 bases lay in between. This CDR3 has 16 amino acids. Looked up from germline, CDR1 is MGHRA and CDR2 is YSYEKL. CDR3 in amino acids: CASSQSGERGLWEQYF. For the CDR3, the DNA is TGCGCCAGCAGCCAAAGTGGGGAGCGAGGTCTGTGGGAGCAGTACTTC.

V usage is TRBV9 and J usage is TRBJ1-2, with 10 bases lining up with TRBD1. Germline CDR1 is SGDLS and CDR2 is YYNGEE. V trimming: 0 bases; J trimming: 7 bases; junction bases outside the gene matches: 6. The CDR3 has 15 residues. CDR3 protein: CASSVGWDRGCGYTF. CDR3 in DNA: TGTGCCAGCAGCGTAGGTTGGGACAGGGGCTGTGGCTACACCTTC.

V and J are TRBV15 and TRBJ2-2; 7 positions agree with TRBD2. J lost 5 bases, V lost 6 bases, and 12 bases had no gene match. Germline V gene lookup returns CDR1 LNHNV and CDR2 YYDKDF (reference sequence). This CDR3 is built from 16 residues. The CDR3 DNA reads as TGTGCCACCAGACTGACTAGCCCGAGTGGGACCGGGGAGCTGTTTTTT. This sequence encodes CATRLTSPSGTGELFF.

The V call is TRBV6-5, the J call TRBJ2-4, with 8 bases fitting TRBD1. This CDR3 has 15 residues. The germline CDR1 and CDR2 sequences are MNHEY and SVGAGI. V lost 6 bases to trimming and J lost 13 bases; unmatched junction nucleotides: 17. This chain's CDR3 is CASRSGQGAYNEQYF. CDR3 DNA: TGTGCCAGCAGATCGGGGCAGGGGGCCTACAATGAGCAGTACTTC.

The CDR3 here is CASSAERGGDDTQYF. In DNA, the CDR3 is TGTGCCAGCAGCGCCGAGCGGGGGGGCGATGATACGCAGTATTTT. The chain carries TRBV7-7 and TRBJ2-3, with 10 bases lining up with TRBD2. V shed 5 bases, J shed 6 bases, and the junction held 8 bases outside the gene matches. The CDR3 length is 15 residues. Germline loops: CDR1 SSHAT, CDR2 FNYEAQ (reference sequence).

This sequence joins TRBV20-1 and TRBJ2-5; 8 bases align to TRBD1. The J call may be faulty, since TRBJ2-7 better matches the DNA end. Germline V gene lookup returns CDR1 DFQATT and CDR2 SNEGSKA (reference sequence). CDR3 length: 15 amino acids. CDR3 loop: CSAKDPNRGSYEQYF. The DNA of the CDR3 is TGCAGTGCCAAAGACCCCAACAGGGGGTCCTACGAGCAGTACTTC.

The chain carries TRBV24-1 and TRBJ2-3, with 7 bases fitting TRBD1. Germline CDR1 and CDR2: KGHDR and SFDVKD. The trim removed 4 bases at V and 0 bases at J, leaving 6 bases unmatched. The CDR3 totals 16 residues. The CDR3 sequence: CATSDSGQTSTDTQYF. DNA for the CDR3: TGTGCCACCAGTGACTCGGGACAGACAAGCACAGATACGCAGTATTTT.

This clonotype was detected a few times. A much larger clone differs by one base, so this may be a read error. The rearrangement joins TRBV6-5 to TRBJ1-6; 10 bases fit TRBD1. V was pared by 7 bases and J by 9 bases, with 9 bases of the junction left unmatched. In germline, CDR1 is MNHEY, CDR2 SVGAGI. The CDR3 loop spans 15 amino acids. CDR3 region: CASTKGTGVTSPLHF. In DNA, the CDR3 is TGTGCCAGCACTAAAGGGACAGGGGTTACTTCACCCCTCCACTTT.

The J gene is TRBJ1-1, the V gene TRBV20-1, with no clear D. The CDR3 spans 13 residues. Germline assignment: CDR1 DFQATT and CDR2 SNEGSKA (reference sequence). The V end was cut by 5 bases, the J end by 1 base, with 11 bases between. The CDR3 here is CSAAVIANTEAFF. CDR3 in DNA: TGCAGTGCTGCCGTAATAGCGAACACTGAAGCTTTCTTT.

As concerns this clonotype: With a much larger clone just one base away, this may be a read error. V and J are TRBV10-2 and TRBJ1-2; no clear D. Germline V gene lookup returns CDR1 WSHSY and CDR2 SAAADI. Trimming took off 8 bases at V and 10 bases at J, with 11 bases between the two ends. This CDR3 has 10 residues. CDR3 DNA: TGCGCCAGCTTCGGGGAAACCTACACCTTC. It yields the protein CASFGETYTF.